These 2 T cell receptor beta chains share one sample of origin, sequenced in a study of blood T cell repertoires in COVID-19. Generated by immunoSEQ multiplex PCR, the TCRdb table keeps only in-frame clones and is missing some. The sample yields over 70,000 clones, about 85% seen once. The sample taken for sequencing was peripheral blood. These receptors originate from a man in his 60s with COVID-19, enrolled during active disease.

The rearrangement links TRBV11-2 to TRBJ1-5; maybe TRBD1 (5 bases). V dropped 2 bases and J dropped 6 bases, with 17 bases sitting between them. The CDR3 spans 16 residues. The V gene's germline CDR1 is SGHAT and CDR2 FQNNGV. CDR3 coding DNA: TGTGCCAGCAGCTTACAGGGTAATGGGAACGGTCAGCCCCAGCATTTT. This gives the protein CASSLQGNGNGQPQHF.

CDR3 sequence (DNA): TGCACCAGCAGACCCAGGGTTAATGAGCAGTTCTTC. As protein: CTSRPRVNEQFF. The V and J genes are TRBV1 and TRBJ2-1; TRBD1 is the table's D call, not checked against the DNA. TRBV1 is a pseudogene locus. This CDR3 contains 12 residues.